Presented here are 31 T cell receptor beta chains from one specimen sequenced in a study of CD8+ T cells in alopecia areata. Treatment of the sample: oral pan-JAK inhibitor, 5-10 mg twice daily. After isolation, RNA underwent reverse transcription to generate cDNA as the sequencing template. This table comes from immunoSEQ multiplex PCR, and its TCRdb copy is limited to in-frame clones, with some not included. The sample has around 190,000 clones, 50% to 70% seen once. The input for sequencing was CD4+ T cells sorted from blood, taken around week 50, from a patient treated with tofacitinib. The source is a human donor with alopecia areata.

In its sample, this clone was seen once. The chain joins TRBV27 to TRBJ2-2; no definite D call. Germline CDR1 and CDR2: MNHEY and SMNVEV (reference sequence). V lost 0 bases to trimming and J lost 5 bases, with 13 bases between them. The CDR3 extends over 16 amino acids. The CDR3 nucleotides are TGTGCCAGCAGTTTATCGTTGGGTATCCGGACCGGGGAGCTGTTTTTT. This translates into CASSLSLGIRTGELFF.

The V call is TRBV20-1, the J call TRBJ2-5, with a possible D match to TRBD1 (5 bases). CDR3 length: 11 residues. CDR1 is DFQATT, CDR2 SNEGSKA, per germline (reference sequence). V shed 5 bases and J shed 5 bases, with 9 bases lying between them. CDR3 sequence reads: CSAQPGETQYF. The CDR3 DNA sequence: TGCAGTGCTCAGCCAGGGGAGACCCAGTACTTC.

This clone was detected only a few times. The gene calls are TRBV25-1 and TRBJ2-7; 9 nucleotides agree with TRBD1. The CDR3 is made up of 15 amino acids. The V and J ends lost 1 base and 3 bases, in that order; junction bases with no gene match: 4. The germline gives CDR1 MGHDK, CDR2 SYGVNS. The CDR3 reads CASSEFLGQGYEQYF. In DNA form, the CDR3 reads TGTGCCAGCAGTGAATTCTTGGGACAGGGCTACGAGCAGTACTTC.

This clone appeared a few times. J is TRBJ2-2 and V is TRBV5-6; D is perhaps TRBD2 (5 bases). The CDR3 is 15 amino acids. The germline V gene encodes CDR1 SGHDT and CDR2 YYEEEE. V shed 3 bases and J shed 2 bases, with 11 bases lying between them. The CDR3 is CASSSGIQNTGELFF. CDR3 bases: TGTGCCAGCAGCTCCGGGATACAAAACACCGGGGAGCTGTTTTTT. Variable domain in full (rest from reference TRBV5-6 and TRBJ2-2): DAGVTQSPTHLIKTRGQQVTLRCSPKSGHDTVSWYQQALGQGPQFIFQYYEEEERQRGNFPDRFSGHQFPNYSSELNVNALLLGDSALYLCASSSGIQNTGELFFGEGSRLTVL.

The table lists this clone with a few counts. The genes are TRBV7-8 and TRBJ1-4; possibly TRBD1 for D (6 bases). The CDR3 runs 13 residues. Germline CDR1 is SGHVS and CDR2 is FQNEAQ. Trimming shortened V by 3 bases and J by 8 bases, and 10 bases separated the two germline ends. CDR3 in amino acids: CASSFDRREKLFF. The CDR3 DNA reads TGTGCCAGCAGCTTCGACAGGAGGGAAAAACTGTTTTTT.

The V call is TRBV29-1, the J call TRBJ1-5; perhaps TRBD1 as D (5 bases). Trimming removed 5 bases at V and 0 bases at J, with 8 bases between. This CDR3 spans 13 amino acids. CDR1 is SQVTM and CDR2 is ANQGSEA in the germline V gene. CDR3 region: CSVQQDSNQPQHF. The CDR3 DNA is TGCAGCGTTCAACAGGATAGCAATCAGCCCCAGCATTTT.

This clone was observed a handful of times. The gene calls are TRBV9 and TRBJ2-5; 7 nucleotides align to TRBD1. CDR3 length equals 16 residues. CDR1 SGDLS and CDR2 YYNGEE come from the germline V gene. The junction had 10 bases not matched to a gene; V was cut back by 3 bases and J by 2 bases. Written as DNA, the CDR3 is TGTGCCAGCAGCGCTGGGACAGCTACAACACAAGAGACCCAGTACTTC. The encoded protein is CASSAGTATTQETQYF.

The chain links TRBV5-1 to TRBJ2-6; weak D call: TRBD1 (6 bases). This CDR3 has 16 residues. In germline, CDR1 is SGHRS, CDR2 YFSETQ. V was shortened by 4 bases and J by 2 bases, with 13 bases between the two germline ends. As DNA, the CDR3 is TGCGCCAGCAGCAAGGCTGGGACACCTGGGGCCAACGTCCTGACTTTC. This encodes CASSKAGTPGANVLTF.

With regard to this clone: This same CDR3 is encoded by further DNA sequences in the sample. The CDR3, as DNA: TGCGCCAGCAGCCAAGGGCCGGGGGGGAAGGAGACCCAGTACTTC. Amino acids: CASSQGPGGKETQYF. This chain links TRBV4-3 with TRBJ2-5; 8 bases fit TRBD2. With V trimmed by 1 base and J by 5 bases, 6 bases remained unmatched. The CDR3 totals 15 residues. Germline CDR1 and CDR2: LGHNA and YSLEER.

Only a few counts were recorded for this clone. The CDR3 DNA reads TGTGCCAGCTCACCACCGACTACGACAGGGGCGAATCGTTTGGCTTTCTTT. This codes for CASSPPTTTGANRLAFF. The genes are TRBV18 and TRBJ1-1, with 8 bases fitting TRBD1. The ends lost 0 bases at V and 11 bases at J; junction bases unmatched: 17. The CDR3 contains 17 residues. Germline CDR1 KGHSH, CDR2 LQKENI.

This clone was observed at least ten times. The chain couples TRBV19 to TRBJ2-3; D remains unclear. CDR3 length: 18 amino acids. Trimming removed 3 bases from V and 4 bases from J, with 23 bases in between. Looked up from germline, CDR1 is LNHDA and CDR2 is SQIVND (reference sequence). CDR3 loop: CASSISIGRRTSPDTQYF. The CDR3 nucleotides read TGTGCCAGTAGTATTTCCATAGGCCGGCGAACATCACCAGATACGCAGTATTTT.

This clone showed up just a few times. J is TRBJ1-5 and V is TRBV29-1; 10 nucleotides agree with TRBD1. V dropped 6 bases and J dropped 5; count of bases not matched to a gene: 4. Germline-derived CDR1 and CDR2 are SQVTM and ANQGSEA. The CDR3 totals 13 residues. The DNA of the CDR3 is TGCAGCGTGGGTGGGACAGGGGATCAGCCCCAGCATTTT. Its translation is CSVGGTGDQPQHF.

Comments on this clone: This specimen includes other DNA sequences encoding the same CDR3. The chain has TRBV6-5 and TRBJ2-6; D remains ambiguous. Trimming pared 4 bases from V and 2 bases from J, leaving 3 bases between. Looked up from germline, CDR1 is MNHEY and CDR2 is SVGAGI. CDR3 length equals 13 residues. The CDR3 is CASSSTGANVLTF. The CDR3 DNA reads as TGTGCCAGCAGTTCAACTGGGGCCAACGTCCTGACTTTC.

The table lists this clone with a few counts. The CDR3 region has the DNA TGTGCCAGCAGTGACCGTTATGGCTACACCTTC. Translation gives CASSDRYGYTF. The chain recombines TRBV2 with TRBJ1-2; no definite D call. The CDR3 contains 11 residues. The germline V gene encodes CDR1 SNHLY and CDR2 FYNNEI. Trimming took off 3 bases at V and 5 bases at J, with 4 bases between the two ends. The whole variable domain, filled in from reference TRBV2 and TRBJ1-2, reads EPEVTQTPSHQVTQMGQEVILRCVPISNHLYFYWYRQILGQKVEFLVSFYNNEISEKSEIFDDQFSVERPDGSNFTLKIRSTKLEDSAMYFCASSDRYGYTFGSGTRLTVV.

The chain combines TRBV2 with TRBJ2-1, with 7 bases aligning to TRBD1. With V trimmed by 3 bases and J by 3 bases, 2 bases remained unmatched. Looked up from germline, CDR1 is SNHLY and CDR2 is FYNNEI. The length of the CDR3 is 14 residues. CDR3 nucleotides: TGTGCCAGCAGTGACCGGACAGGCTACAATGAGCAGTTCTTC. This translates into CASSDRTGYNEQFF.

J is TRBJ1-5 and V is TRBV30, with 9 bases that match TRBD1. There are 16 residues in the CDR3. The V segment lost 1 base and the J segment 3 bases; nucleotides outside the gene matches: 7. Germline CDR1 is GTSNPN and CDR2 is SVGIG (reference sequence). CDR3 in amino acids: CAWSDKRQGVNQPQHF. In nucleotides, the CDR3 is TGTGCCTGGAGTGATAAGCGACAGGGGGTCAATCAGCCCCAGCATTTT.

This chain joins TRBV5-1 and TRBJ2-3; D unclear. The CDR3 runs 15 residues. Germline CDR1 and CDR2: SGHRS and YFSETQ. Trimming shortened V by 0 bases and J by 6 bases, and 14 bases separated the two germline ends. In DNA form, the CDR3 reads TGCGCCAGCAGCTTGGAAGCTTCCCCCCTGGATACGCAGTATTTT. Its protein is CASSLEASPLDTQYF.

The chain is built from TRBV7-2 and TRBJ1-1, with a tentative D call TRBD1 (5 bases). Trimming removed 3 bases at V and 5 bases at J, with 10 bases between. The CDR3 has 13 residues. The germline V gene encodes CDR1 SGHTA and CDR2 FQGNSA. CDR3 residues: CASSFQQVTEAFF. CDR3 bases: TGTGCCAGCAGCTTTCAACAGGTGACTGAAGCTTTCTTT.

The CDR3 DNA reads TGTGCCTGGACAGGGTTGAACACCGGGGAGCTGTTTTTT. The encoded protein is CAWTGLNTGELFF. The rearrangement joins TRBV30 to TRBJ2-2, with D tentatively TRBD1 (5 bases). The CDR3 contains 13 residues. Trimming removed 4 bases from V and 1 base from J, with 7 bases in between. Germline V gene sequence: CDR1 GTSNPN, CDR2 SVGIG (reference sequence).

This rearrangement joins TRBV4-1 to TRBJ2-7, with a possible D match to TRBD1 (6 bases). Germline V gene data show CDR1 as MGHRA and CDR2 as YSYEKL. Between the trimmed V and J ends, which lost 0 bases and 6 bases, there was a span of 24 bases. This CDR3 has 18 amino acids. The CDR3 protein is CASSQDPSGTRALTEQYF. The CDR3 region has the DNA TGCGCCAGCAGCCAAGACCCATCCGGGACAAGGGCCTTAACCGAGCAGTACTTC.

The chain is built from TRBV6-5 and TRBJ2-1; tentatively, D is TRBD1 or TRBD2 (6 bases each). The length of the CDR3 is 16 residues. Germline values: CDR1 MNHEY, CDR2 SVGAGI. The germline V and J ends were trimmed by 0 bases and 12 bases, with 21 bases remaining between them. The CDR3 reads CASSYSTGRFGGRQFF. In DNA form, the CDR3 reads TGTGCCAGCAGTTACTCGACAGGTCGGTTCGGGGGCCGGCAGTTCTTC.

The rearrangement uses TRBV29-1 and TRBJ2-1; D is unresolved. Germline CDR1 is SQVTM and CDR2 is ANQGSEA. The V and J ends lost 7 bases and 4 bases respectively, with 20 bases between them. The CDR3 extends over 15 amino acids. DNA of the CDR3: TGCAGCGCCGGACCCACTCCTTTCGTATACAATGAGCAGTTCTTC. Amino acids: CSAGPTPFVYNEQFF.

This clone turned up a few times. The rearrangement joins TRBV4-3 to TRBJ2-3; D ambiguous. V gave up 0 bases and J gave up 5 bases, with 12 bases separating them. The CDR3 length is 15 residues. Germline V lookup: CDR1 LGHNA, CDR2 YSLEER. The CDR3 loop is CASSQEPGFGDTQYF. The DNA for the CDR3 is TGCGCCAGCAGCCAAGAGCCCGGGTTTGGAGATACGCAGTATTTT.

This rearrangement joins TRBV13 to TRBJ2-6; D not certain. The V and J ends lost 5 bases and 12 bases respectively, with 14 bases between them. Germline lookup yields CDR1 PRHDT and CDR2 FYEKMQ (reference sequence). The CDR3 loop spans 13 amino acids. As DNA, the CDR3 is TGTGCCAGCAGCCCCCAACGTGTGGGCGTCCTGACTTTC. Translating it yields CASSPQRVGVLTF.

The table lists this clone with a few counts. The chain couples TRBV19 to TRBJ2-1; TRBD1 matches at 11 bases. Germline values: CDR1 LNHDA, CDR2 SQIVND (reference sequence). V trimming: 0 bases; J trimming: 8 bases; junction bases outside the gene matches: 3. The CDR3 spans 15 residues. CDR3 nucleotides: TGTGCCAGTAGTATAGACGGACAGGGGGCGGATGAGCAGTTCTTC. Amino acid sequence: CASSIDGQGADEQFF.

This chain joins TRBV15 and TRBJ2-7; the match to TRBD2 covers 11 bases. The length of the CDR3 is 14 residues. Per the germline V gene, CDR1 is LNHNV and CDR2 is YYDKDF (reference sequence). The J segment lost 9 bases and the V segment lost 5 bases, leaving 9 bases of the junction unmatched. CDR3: CATSSEVAGGLQYF. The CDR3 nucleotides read TGTGCCACCAGCTCTGAGGTAGCGGGGGGGCTGCAGTACTTC.

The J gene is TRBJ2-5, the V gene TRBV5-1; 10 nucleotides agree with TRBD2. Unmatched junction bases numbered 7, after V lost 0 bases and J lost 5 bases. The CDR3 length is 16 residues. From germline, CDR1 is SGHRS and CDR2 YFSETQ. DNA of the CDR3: TGCGCCAGCAGCTTGGGATCTAGCGGGGGAAGCGAGACCCAGTACTTC. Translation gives CASSLGSSGGSETQYF.

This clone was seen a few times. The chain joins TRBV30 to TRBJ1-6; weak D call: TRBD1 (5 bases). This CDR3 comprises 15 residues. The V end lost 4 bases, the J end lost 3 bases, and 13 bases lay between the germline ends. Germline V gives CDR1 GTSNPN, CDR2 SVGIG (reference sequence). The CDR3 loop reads CAWTGGKGYNSPLHF. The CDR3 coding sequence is TGTGCCTGGACGGGGGGTAAAGGCTATAATTCACCCCTCCACTTT.

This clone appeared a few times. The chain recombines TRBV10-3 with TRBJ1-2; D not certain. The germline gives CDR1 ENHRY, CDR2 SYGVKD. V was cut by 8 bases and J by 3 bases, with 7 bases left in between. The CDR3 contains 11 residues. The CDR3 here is CAIGSHYGYTF. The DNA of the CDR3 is TGTGCCATCGGAAGCCACTATGGCTACACCTTC.

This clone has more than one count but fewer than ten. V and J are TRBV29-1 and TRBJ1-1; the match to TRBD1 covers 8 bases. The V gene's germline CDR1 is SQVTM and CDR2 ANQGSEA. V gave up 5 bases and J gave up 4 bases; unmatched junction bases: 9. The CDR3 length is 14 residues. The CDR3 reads CSVQGGQGATEAFF. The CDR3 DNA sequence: TGCAGCGTTCAGGGGGGGCAGGGGGCCACTGAAGCTTTCTTT. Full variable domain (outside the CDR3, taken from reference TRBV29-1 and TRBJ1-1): SAVISQKPSRDICQRGTSLTIQCQVDSQVTMMFWYRQQPGQSLTLIATANQGSEATYESGFVIDKFPISRPNLTFSTLTVSNMSPEDSSIYLCSVQGGQGATEAFFGQGTRLTVV.

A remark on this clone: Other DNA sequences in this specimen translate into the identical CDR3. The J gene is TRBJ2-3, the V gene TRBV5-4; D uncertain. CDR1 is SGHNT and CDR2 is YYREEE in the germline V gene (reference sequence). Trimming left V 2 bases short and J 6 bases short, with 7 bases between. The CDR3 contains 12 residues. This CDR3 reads CASSLMGDTQYF. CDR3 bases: TGTGCCAGCAGCTTAATGGGGGATACGCAGTATTTT.